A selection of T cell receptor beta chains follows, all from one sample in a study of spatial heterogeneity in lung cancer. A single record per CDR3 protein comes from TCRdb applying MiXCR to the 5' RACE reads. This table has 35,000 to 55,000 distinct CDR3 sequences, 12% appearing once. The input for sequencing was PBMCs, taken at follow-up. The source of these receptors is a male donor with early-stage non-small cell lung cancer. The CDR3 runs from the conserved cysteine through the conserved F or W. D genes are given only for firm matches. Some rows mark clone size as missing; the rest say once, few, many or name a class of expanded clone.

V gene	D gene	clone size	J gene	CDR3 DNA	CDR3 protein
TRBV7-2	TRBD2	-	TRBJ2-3	TGTGCCAGCAGCTTAGGACTAGCGGGACAAGCGCAGTATTTT	CASSLGLAGQAQYF
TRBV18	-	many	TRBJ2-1	TGTGCCAGCTCATGGGCGGCCTACAATGAGCAGTTCTTC	CASSWAAYNEQFF
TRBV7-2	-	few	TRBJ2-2	TGTGCCAGCAGCTTCATGAGGGACACCGGGGAGCTGTTTTTT	CASSFMRDTGELFF
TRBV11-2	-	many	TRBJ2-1	TGTGCCTGCTCCGGAGGGGGGGACTATGAGCAGTTCTTC	CACSGGGDYEQFF
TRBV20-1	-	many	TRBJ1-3	TGCAGTGCGGACACGGGCCGGGGGAGAGGAAACACCATATATTTT	CSADTGRGRGNTIYF
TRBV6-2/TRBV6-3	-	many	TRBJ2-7	TGTGCCAGCACCTTTACGAGGGGCTACGAGCAGTACTTC	CASTFTRGYEQYF
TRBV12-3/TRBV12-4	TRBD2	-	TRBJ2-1	TGTGCCAGCACCCCCAGCGGGAGGAGAAACAATGAGCAGTTCTTC	CASTPSGRRNNEQFF
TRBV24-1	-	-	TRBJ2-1	TGTGCCACCAGGGCGGAGGAGGGGATATCGGGTAATGAGCAGTTCTTC	CATRAEEGISGNEQFF
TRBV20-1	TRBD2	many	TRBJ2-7	TGCAGTGCTAGAAGGCCTAGCGGGAGTTACGAGCAGTACTTC	CSARRPSGSYEQYF
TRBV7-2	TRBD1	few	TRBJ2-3	TGTGCCAGCAGCCGCAGGGACAGGGCTGATACGCAGTATTTT	CASSRRDRADTQYF
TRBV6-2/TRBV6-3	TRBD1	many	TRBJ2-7	TGTGCCAGCAGGCGGGACAGGTACGAGCAGTACTTC	CASRRDRYEQYF
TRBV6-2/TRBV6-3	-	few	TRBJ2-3	TGTGCCAGCAGTTCCCCACGGGGGACCGACAGGCGTAGCACAGATACGCAGTATTTT	CASSSPRGTDRRSTDTQYF
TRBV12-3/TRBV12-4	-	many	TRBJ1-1	TGTGCCAGCAGAGGACAGCTGAACACTGAAGCTTTCTTT	CASRGQLNTEAFF
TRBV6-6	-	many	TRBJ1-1	TGTGCCAGCAGTCCCACAGGGAAGCGAGGTGAAGCTTTCTTT	CASSPTGKRGEAFF
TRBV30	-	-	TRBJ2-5	TGTGCCTGGAAGGGTAAAGAGACCCAGTACTTC	CAWKGKETQYF
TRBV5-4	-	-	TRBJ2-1	TGTGCCAGCAGCTTAGGCGATAGGTCCGATGAGCAGTTCTTC	CASSLGDRSDEQFF
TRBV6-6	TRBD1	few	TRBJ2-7	TGTGCCAGCAGTTACCTTACAGGGGGTGGGAGGTACGAGCAGTACTTC	CASSYLTGGGRYEQYF
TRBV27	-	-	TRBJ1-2	TGTGCCAGCAGTTCTCAATCAGGGACGATTAACTATGGCTACACCTTC	CASSSQSGTINYGYTF